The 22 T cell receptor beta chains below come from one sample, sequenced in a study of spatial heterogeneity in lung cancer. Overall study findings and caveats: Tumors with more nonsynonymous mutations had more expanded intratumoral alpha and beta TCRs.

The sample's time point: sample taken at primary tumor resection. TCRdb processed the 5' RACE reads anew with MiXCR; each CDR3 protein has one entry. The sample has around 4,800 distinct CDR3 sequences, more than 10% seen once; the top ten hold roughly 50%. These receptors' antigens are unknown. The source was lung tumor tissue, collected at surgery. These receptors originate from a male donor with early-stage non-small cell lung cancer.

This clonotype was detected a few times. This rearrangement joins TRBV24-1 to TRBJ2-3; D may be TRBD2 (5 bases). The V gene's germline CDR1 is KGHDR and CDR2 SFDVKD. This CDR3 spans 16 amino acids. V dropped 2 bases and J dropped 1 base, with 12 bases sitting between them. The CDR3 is CATSDYSREGTDTQYF. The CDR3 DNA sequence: TGTGCCACCAGTGATTACTCTCGGGAAGGCACAGATACGCAGTATTTT.

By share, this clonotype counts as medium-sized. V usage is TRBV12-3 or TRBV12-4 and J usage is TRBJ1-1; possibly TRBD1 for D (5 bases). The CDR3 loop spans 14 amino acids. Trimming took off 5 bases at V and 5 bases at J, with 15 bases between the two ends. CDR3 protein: CASSPTGGRTEAFF. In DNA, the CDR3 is TGTGCCAGCAGTCCAACGGGGGGTAGGACTGAAGCTTTCTTT.

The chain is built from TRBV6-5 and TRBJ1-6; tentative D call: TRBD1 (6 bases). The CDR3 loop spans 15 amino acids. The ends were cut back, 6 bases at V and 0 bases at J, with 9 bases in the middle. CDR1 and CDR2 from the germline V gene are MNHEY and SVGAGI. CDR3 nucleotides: TGTGCCAGCAGACAGGGATCCTCCTATAATTCACCCCTCCACTTT. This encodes CASRQGSSYNSPLHF.

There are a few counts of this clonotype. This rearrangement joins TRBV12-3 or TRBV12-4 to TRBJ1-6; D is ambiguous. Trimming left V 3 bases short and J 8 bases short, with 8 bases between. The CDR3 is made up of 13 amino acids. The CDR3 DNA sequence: TGTGCCAGCAGTTTCCAGCCACATTCACCCCTCCACTTT. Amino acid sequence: CASSFQPHSPLHF.

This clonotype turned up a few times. CDR3 nucleotide sequence: TGCGCCAGCAGCCAAGGGGTCGGGGAGCTGTTTTTT. Protein sequence: CASSQGVGELFF. The chain has TRBV4-3 and TRBJ2-2; D not resolved. The CDR3 sequence is 12 residues long. Germline V gene lookup returns CDR1 LGHNA and CDR2 YSLEER. V shed 1 base and J shed 7 bases, with 4 bases lying between them.

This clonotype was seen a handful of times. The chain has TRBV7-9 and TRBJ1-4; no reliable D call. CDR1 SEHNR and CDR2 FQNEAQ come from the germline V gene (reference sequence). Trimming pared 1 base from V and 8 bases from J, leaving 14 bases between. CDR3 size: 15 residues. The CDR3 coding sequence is TGTGCCAGCAGCTTAGGGGCCTTCATGGGGGAAAAACTGTTTTTT. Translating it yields CASSLGAFMGEKLFF.

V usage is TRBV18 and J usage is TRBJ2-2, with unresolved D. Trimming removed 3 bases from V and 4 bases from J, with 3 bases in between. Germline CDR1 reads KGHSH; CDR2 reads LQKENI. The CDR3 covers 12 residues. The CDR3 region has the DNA TGTGCCAGCTCACCGAGCACCGGGGAGCTGTTTTTT. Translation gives CASSPSTGELFF.

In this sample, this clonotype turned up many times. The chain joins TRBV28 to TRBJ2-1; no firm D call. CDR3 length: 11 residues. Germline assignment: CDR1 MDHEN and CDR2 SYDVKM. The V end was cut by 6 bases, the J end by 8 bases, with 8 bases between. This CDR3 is CASSAPDEQFF. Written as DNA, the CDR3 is TGTGCCAGCAGCGCCCCCGATGAGCAGTTCTTC.

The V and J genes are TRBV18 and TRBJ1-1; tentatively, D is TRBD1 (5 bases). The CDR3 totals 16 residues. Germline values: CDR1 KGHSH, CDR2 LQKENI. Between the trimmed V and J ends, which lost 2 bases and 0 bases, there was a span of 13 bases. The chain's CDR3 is CASSPLDLDMNTEAFF. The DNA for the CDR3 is TGTGCCAGCTCACCATTGGATTTGGACATGAACACTGAAGCTTTCTTT.

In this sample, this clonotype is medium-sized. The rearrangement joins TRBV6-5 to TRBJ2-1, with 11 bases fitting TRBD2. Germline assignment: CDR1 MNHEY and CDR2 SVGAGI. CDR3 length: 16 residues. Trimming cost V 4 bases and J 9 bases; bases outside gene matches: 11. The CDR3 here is CASSSSLLAGDSEQFF. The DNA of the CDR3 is TGTGCCAGCAGTTCCTCTCTACTAGCGGGAGACAGTGAGCAGTTCTTC.

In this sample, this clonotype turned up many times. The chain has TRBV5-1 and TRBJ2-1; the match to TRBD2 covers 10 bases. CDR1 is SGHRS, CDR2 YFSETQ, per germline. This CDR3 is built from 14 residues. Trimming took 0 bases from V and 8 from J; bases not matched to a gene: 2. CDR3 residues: CASSLASGRDEQFF. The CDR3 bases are TGCGCCAGCAGCTTGGCTAGCGGGAGAGATGAGCAGTTCTTC.

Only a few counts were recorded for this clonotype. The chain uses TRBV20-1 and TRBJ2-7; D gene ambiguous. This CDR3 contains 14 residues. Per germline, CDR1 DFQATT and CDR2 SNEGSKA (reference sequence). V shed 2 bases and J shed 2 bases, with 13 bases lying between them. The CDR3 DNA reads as TGCAGTGCTAGAAGACCTAAGCGAGCCTACGAGCAGTACGTC. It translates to CSARRPKRAYEQYV.

As DNA, the CDR3 is TGTGCCAGCAGCCAAGAGAACAGGGGGAACAATGAGCAGTTCTTC. Translation gives CASSQENRGNNEQFF. This chain links TRBV3-1 with TRBJ2-1; 8 bases agree with TRBD1. V lost 0 bases, J lost 5 bases, and 3 bases stayed unmatched. Germline V gene lookup returns CDR1 LGHDT and CDR2 YNNKEL (reference sequence). CDR3 length: 15 amino acids.

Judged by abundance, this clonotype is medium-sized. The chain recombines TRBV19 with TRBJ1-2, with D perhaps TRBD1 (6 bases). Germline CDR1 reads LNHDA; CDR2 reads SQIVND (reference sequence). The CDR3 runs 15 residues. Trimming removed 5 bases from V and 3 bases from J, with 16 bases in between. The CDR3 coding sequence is TGTGCCAGTAGTCCCGGAGGGGGAATTGACTATGGCTACACCTTC. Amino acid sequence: CASSPGGGIDYGYTF.

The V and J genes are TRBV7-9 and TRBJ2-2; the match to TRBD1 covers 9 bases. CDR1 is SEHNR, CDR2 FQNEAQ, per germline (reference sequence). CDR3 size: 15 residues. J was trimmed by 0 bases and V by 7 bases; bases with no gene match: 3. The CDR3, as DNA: TGTGCCAGCATTAGGACAGGGGCGAACACCGGGGAGCTGTTTTTT. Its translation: CASIRTGANTGELFF.

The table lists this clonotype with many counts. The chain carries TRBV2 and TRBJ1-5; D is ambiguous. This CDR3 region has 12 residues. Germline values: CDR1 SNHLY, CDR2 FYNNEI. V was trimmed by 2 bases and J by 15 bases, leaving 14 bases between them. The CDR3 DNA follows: TGTGCCAGCAGTGAAAGATCCGGGAAAGGGCATTTT. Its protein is CASSERSGKGHF. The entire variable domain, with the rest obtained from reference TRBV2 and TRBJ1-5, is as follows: EPEVTQTPSHQVTQMGQEVILRCVPISNHLYFYWYRQILGQKVEFLVSFYNNEISEKSEIFDDQFSVERPDGSNFTLKIRSTKLEDSAMYFCASSERSGKGHFGDGTRLSIL.

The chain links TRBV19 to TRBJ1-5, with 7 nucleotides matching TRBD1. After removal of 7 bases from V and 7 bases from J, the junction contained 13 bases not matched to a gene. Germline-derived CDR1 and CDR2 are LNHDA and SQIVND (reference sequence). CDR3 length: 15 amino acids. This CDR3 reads CASTQGPGGKQPQHF. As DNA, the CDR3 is TGTGCCAGTACCCAAGGTCCAGGGGGGAAGCAGCCCCAGCATTTT. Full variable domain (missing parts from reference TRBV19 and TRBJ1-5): DGGITQSPKYLFRKEGQNVTLSCEQNLNHDAMYWYRQDPGQGLRLIYYSQIVNDFQKGDIAEGYSVSREKKESFPLTVTSAQKNPTAFYLCASTQGPGGKQPQHFGDGTRLSIL.

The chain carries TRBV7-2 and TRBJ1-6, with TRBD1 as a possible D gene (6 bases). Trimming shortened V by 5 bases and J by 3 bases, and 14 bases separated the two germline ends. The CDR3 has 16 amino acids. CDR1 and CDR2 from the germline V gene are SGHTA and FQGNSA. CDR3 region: CASSLSGQRYNSPLHF. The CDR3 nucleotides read TGTGCCAGCAGCCTGTCTGGACAGCGCTATAATTCACCCCTCCACTTT.

CDR3 bases: TGTGCCAGTAGTATAGTGCGGGGGACTAACACTGAAGCTTTCTTT. Encoded protein: CASSIVRGTNTEAFF. V and J are TRBV19 and TRBJ1-1; D is perhaps TRBD1 (5 bases). The CDR3 sequence is 15 residues long. The V gene lost 1 base and the J gene lost 2 bases, with 11 bases spanning the gap. Germline CDR1 and CDR2: LNHDA and SQIVND (reference sequence).

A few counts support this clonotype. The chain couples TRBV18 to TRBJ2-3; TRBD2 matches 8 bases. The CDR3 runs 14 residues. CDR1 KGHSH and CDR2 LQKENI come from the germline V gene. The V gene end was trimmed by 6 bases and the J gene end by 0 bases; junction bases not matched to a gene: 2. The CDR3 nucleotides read TGTGCCAGCTCTGCTAGCGGGAGCACAGATACGCAGTATTTT. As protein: CASSASGSTDTQYF.

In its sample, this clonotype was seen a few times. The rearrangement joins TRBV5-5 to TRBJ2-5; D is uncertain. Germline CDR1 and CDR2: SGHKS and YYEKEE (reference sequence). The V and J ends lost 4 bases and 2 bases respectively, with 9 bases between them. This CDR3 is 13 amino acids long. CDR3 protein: CASSLGRQETQYF. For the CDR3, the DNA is TGTGCCAGCAGCCTTGGACGGCAAGAGACCCAGTACTTC.

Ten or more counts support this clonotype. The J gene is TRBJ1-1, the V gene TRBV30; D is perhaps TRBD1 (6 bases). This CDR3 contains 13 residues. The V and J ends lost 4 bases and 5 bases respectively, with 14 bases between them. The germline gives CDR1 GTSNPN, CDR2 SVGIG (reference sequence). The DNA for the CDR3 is TGTGCCTGGAAACGGGGGGCAAGGACTGAAGCTTTCTTT. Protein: CAWKRGARTEAFF.